These 30 T cell receptor beta chains originate from one sample sequenced in a study of sequential checkpoint blockade in melanoma. The assay was immunoSEQ multiplex PCR, and TCRdb's table has in-frame clones only and misses some. The data contain fewer than 35,000 clones, about three quarters of them singletons. Treatment here: randomized to nivolumab then ipilimumab (arm A) or the reverse (arm B). The specimen comprised CD8+ T cells sorted from blood (inferred from file names), sampled from a patient given nivolumab and ipilimumab in sequence. These receptors were taken from a human donor with melanoma.

This sequence joins TRBV4-3 and TRBJ2-7; possibly TRBD1 for D (5 bases). This CDR3 contains 16 residues. With 0 bases removed from V and 3 bases from J, the gap between germline ends came to 15 bases. Germline assignment: CDR1 LGHNA and CDR2 YSLEER. The CDR3 region is CASSQESPLGDYEQYF. The DNA of the CDR3 is TGCGCCAGCAGCCAAGAGTCACCTCTAGGGGACTACGAGCAGTACTTC.

The chain employs TRBV10-3 and TRBJ2-7; D might be TRBD1 (5 bases). CDR1 and CDR2 from the germline V gene are ENHRY and SYGVKD. V was pared by 5 bases and J by 0 bases, with 17 bases between. The CDR3 sequence is 16 residues long. The CDR3 bases are TGTGCCATCAGTAACGACGACAGCCCGGGCTCCTACGAGCAGTACTTC. This translates into CAISNDDSPGSYEQYF.

V usage is TRBV21-1 and J usage is TRBJ1-2; the table's D call, TRBD1, was not checked against the DNA. TRBV21-1 is deemed a pseudogene. The CDR3 totals 14 residues. The CDR3 DNA reads TGTGCCAGCAGCAACCTACAGGGGGCGGATGGCTACACCTTC. It yields the protein CASSNLQGADGYTF.

This chain connects TRBV4-3 to TRBJ2-7; D is possibly TRBD2 (5 bases). CDR1 and CDR2 (germline): LGHNA, YSLEER. The CDR3 is made up of 14 amino acids. Trimming removed 4 bases at V and 4 bases at J, with 14 bases between. The CDR3 reads CASSPQWRGYEQYF. DNA for the CDR3: TGCGCCAGCAGCCCCCAGTGGAGAGGGTACGAGCAGTACTTC.

A note on this clone: The junction does not match germline at one end; this may be a read error. V and J are TRBV19 and TRBJ1-1; D is unresolved. Germline CDR1 LNHDA, CDR2 SQIVND (reference sequence). The CDR3 loop spans 12 amino acids. Here the CDR3 reads CASRIGRTEAFF. The CDR3, as DNA: TGTGCCAGTAGGATAGGGAGGACTGAAGCTTTCTTT. Variable domain in full (rest from reference TRBV19 and TRBJ1-1): DGGITQSPKYLFRKEGQNVTLSCEQNLNHDAMYWYRQDPGQGLRLIYYSQIVNDFQKGDIAEGYSVSREKKESFPLTVTSAQKNPTAFYLCASRIGRTEAFFGQGTRLTVV.

The V call is TRBV28, the J call TRBJ1-1, with 7 nucleotides matching TRBD1. Germline V gives CDR1 MDHEN, CDR2 SYDVKM. With 3 bases clipped from V and 5 bases from J, the junction kept 6 bases outside the gene matches. The CDR3 has 14 residues. CDR3 sequence: CASSFRQGRTEAFF. CDR3 coding DNA: TGTGCCAGCAGTTTCCGACAGGGCAGGACTGAAGCTTTCTTT.

The chain is built from TRBV4-2 and TRBJ2-1; 15 nucleotides match TRBD2. The germline gives CDR1 LGHNA, CDR2 YNFKEQ. The length of the CDR3 is 16 residues. V was clipped by 4 bases and J by 9 bases; unmatched bases: 7. This CDR3 is CASSPGTSGRRGEQFF. CDR3 nucleotide sequence: TGTGCCAGCAGCCCCGGGACTAGCGGGAGGAGGGGTGAGCAGTTCTTC.

The chain joins TRBV7-9 to TRBJ1-4; no reliable D call. The DNA end is more similar to TRBJ2-2, so the J call may be wrong. This CDR3 spans 12 amino acids. Germline V CDR1 and CDR2: SEHNR, FQNEAQ (reference sequence). CDR3 sequence: CASSLAAWELFF. CDR3 coding DNA: TGTGCCAGCAGCCTCGCCGCTTGGGAGCTGTTTTTT.

A single count supports this clone. The V gene is TRBV9, the J gene TRBJ1-1; D gene unclear. The ends were cut back, 0 bases at V and 4 bases at J, with 7 bases in the middle. CDR3 size: 13 residues. Germline CDR1 is SGDLS and CDR2 is YYNGEE. This chain's CDR3 is CASSVGLATEAFF. CDR3 coding DNA: TGTGCCAGCAGCGTAGGACTGGCCACTGAAGCTTTCTTT.

The chain uses TRBV11-3 and TRBJ2-1, with TRBD1 as a possible D gene (7 bases). This CDR3 has 14 amino acids. CDR1 and CDR2 from the germline V gene are SGHNT and YENEEA. The ends were cut back, 5 bases at V and 6 bases at J, with 14 bases in the middle. The CDR3 here is CASSLRGVGNEQFF. Written as DNA, the CDR3 is TGTGCCAGCAGCCTCAGGGGGGTGGGCAATGAGCAGTTCTTC.

V and J are TRBV5-1 and TRBJ2-1; unclear D gene. Germline V lookup: CDR1 SGHRS, CDR2 YFSETQ. CDR3 length: 12 residues. The V gene lost 6 bases and the J gene lost 5 bases, with 9 bases spanning the gap. The CDR3 sequence is CASTAGNNEQFF. In DNA form, the CDR3 reads TGCGCCAGCACCGCAGGCAACAATGAGCAGTTCTTC.

V usage is TRBV7-9 and J usage is TRBJ2-5; 9 bases fit TRBD1. The DNA end favors TRBJ2-7, so the J call may be wrong. CDR3 size: 17 residues. Germline lookup yields CDR1 SEHNR and CDR2 FQNEAQ (reference sequence). In DNA, the CDR3 is TGTGCCAGCAGCCATTTCACAGGGGGCGGTAGGACCTACGAGCAGTACTTC. Its translation: CASSHFTGGGRTYEQYF.

This chain uses TRBV5-1 with TRBJ2-7, with a tentative D call TRBD2 (5 bases). V dropped 4 bases and J dropped 0 bases, with 14 bases sitting between them. Germline loops: CDR1 SGHRS, CDR2 YFSETQ. The CDR3 spans 15 residues. This chain's CDR3 is CASSLDSGGSYEQYF. In DNA, the CDR3 is TGCGCCAGCAGCCTAGACTCCGGAGGCTCCTACGAGCAGTACTTC.

Only a few counts were recorded for this clone. As DNA, the CDR3 is TGTGCCAGTAGTATAGATGAGAACTATGGCTACACCTTC. Protein sequence: CASSIDENYGYTF. This chain uses TRBV19 with TRBJ1-2; D is ambiguous. Germline V gene lookup returns CDR1 LNHDA and CDR2 SQIVND (reference sequence). Trimming cost V 0 bases and J 2 bases, with 4 bases left between them. The length of the CDR3 is 13 residues. The full variable domain, its missing parts supplied by reference TRBV19 and TRBJ1-2, is DGGITQSPKYLFRKEGQNVTLSCEQNLNHDAMYWYRQDPGQGLRLIYYSQIVNDFQKGDIAEGYSVSREKKESFPLTVTSAQKNPTAFYLCASSIDENYGYTFGSGTRLTVV.

The V gene is TRBV27, the J gene TRBJ2-3; 14 bases are a match to TRBD2. CDR1 is MNHEY and CDR2 is SMNVEV in the germline V gene (reference sequence). After removal of 4 bases from V and 3 bases from J, the junction contained 6 bases not matched to a gene. This CDR3 region has 17 residues. CDR3 sequence (DNA): TGTGCCAGCAGTTCCCAGACTAGCGGGGGGGCAACAGATACGCAGTATTTT. Its protein product is CASSSQTSGGATDTQYF.

V usage is TRBV28 and J usage is TRBJ2-1, with D unclear. Germline lookup yields CDR1 MDHEN and CDR2 SYDVKM. CDR3 length: 13 amino acids. The V gene lost 1 base and the J gene lost 7 bases, with 8 bases spanning the gap. The CDR3 spells CASSLFKLNEQFF. CDR3 coding DNA: TGTGCCAGCAGTTTATTCAAGCTAAATGAGCAGTTCTTC.

This clone was seen a few times. The V and J genes are TRBV4-3 and TRBJ1-1; D not certain. The CDR3 runs to 13 residues. V dropped 0 bases and J dropped 1 base, with 3 bases sitting between them. CDR1 LGHNA and CDR2 YSLEER come from the germline V gene. The CDR3 DNA sequence: TGCGCCAGCAGCCAAGATAAGAACACTGAAGCTTTCTTT. It specifies CASSQDKNTEAFF.

V and J are TRBV27 and TRBJ2-7, with D possibly being TRBD2 (5 bases). Germline V gene sequence: CDR1 MNHEY, CDR2 SMNVEV (reference sequence). The CDR3 covers 18 residues. Trimming removed 0 bases from V and 3 bases from J, with 21 bases in between. CDR3 loop: CASSLSQTGFGDNYEQYF. The CDR3 DNA sequence: TGTGCCAGCAGTTTATCGCAAACTGGCTTCGGGGATAACTACGAGCAGTACTTC.

The rearrangement joins TRBV4-2 to TRBJ2-2; unclear D gene. CDR1 LGHNA and CDR2 YNFKEQ come from the germline V gene. Trimming stripped 0 bases from V and 4 bases from J, with 12 bases between. This CDR3 is 16 amino acids long. In nucleotides, the CDR3 is TGTGCCAGCAGCCAAGATGCTAGGATCAGCACCGGGGAGCTGTTTTTT. Protein sequence: CASSQDARISTGELFF.

The rearrangement uses TRBV4-1 and TRBJ1-3; D ambiguous. Germline V lookup: CDR1 MGHRA, CDR2 YSYEKL. V lost 2 bases and J 0 bases, leaving 8 bases between the germline ends. The CDR3 extends over 15 amino acids. The CDR3 loop reads CASSQYDNSGNTIYF. The CDR3 DNA sequence: TGCGCCAGCAGCCAATACGACAACTCTGGAAACACCATATATTTT.

The chain is built from TRBV9 and TRBJ2-7; possibly TRBD2 for D (5 bases). This CDR3 has 14 residues. Germline V gene data show CDR1 as SGDLS and CDR2 as YYNGEE. V gave up 0 bases and J gave up 6 bases, with 13 bases separating them. Written as DNA, the CDR3 is TGTGCCAGCAGCGTAGGCGGGTCCAGCCCCGAGCAGTACTTC. It codes for CASSVGGSSPEQYF.

Comment on this clone: In the same sample, other DNA sequences code for this CDR3. This chain links TRBV29-1 with TRBJ2-2; 7 bases agree with TRBD1. Germline trimming cut 5 bases from V and 2 bases from J; bases unmatched to any gene: 5. The length of the CDR3 is 14 residues. Germline CDR1 is SQVTM and CDR2 is ANQGSEA. CDR3 region: CSVSDRRNTGELFF. In DNA, the CDR3 is TGCAGCGTTTCGGACAGGCGTAACACCGGGGAGCTGTTTTTT.

This clone was observed a few times. Other DNA sequences within the sample encode an identical CDR3. This chain links TRBV7-8 with TRBJ2-5, with D maybe TRBD2 (6 bases). The CDR3 consists of 15 residues. V was pared by 4 bases and J by 4 bases, with 16 bases between. CDR1 and CDR2 (germline): SGHVS, FQNEAQ. The CDR3 nucleotides read TGTGCCAGCAGCTCGTCCGGGACTTGGGGAGAGACCCAGTACTTC. Its translation: CASSSSGTWGETQYF.

This clone was seen just once. The rearrangement links TRBV7-3 to TRBJ2-3, with 10 bases identical to TRBD2. The CDR3 sequence is 15 residues long. The trim removed 2 bases at V and 3 bases at J, leaving 2 bases unmatched. Germline-derived CDR1 and CDR2 are SGHTA and FQGTGA. CDR3: CASSLLAGETDTQYF. The CDR3 DNA follows: TGTGCCAGCAGCTTACTAGCGGGGGAGACAGATACGCAGTATTTT.

The sample holds a few counts of this clone. The rearrangement uses TRBV5-4 and TRBJ2-7; 7 nucleotides match TRBD1. The J segment lost 3 bases and the V segment lost 4 bases, leaving 7 bases of the junction unmatched. The CDR3 sequence is 14 residues long. CDR1 and CDR2 from the germline V gene are SGHNT and YYREEE (reference sequence). This CDR3 reads CASSQGGQSYEQYF. CDR3 DNA sequence: TGTGCCAGCAGCCAAGGGGGCCAAAGCTACGAGCAGTACTTC.

The rearrangement links TRBV7-3 to TRBJ2-5; D is possibly TRBD2 (6 bases). Trimming pared 2 bases from V and 1 base from J, leaving 14 bases between. The CDR3 is 16 residues long. Germline V gene data show CDR1 as SGHTA and CDR2 as FQGTGA. The DNA of the CDR3 is TGTGCCAGCAGCTTAGGGTTCGGCGGGGCCCAAGAGACCCAGTACTTC. As protein: CASSLGFGGAQETQYF.

The chain is built from TRBV5-6 and TRBJ1-5; perhaps TRBD1 as D (5 bases). The CDR3 has 15 amino acids. CDR1 SGHDT and CDR2 YYEEEE come from the germline V gene. Trimming removed 0 bases at V and 0 bases at J, with 7 bases between. CDR3 DNA sequence: TGTGCCAGCAGCTTGGTGGGGGGTAGCAATCAGCCCCAGCATTTT. This sequence encodes CASSLVGGSNQPQHF.

The chain is built from TRBV5-1 and TRBJ1-2, with 9 bases lining up with TRBD1. This CDR3 comprises 16 residues. With 2 bases clipped from V and 8 bases from J, the junction kept 13 bases outside the gene matches. Germline CDR1 reads SGHRS; CDR2 reads YFSETQ. In nucleotides, the CDR3 is TGCGCCAGCAGCTTTTACCCCGGGACAGGGAGGGGAGGCTACACCTTC. Protein product: CASSFYPGTGRGGYTF.

V is TRBV4-1 and J is TRBJ1-2; 7 bases agree with TRBD1. The CDR3 has 13 amino acids. CDR1 and CDR2 from the germline V gene are MGHRA and YSYEKL. The V segment lost 3 bases and the J segment 9 bases; nucleotides outside the gene matches: 7. CDR3 sequence reads: CASSQEGARRYTF. CDR3 nucleotides: TGCGCCAGCAGCCAGGAGGGGGCGCGGCGCTACACCTTC.

This clone was observed a few times. The chain combines TRBV6-4 with TRBJ2-7; D is uncertain. CDR1 and CDR2 (germline): MRHNA, SNTAGT. V was cut by 0 bases and J by 0 bases, with 6 bases left in between. The CDR3 spans 14 residues. In nucleotides, the CDR3 is TGTGCCAGCAGTGACTCCTACGGCTCCTACGAGCAGTACTTC. It codes for CASSDSYGSYEQYF.